This T cell receptor beta chain emerged from a study of metastatic and nonmetastatic thyroid tumors (dated by TCRdb to the early 2020s). The study in broad terms: The researchers compared repertoires between peripheral blood samples and tumor or nodule tissue samples from patients with malignant or benign thyroid disease.

The study at large found these results: In both blood and tumor samples, TCR beta diversity was reported to be significantly higher in malignant tumors than in benign nodules.

From the cysteine up to the phenylalanine, the CDR3 has a length of 16 residues. The retained sequence is limited to the CDR3, 48 bases, with the frame set at the first base. From the germline V gene (reference sequence), CDR1 is DFQATT and CDR2 is SNEGSKA. V is cut by 3 bases and J by 4 bases, and the space between the germline ends is 21 bases. In its sample, this clone was seen many times. The clone's antigen remains unknown. Per-nucleotide qualities are absent, and no much larger clonotype sits a single base away. Receptor libraries were prepared by PCR. The run used an Illumina HiSeq 4000. High-throughput sequencing was used to profile the TCR beta-chain CDR3 region of each patient. The original methods were these. The researchers built a classifier to tell apart papillary thyroid cancer patients with distant metastasis, based on CDR3 differences among clinicopathological groups. To measure repertoire diversity the researchers used the Shannon index, while the Morisita-Horn index served to gauge how similar the tumor and blood repertoires were. TCRdb handled the public reads itself, with Q25 trimming in fastp and clone calling in MiXCR, and kept productive beta chains. The V and J calls reflect TCRdb's pipeline rather than the authors' work. The sample table shows about 52,000 clones, and about 15% are seen once. The leading ten clones occupy about 3% of the sample.

None of the patients had been given any treatment before thyroid surgery. Using T-cell receptor beta sequencing, the researchers looked back retrospectively at clinical samples from patients, gathered between the early 2010s and the late 2010s. The chain was built from TRBV20-1 and TRBJ1-1, and the D gene may be TRBD1, 6 bases matching. The clonotype comes from a female donor with papillary thyroid cancer or a benign thyroid nodule (not recorded which). Some clones in this sample may be carry-over from other donors' samples. The material sequenced was blood. The CDR3 corresponds to CSARDITGFRVTEAFF. Here is the DNA: TGCAGTGCTAGGGATATAACAGGGTTTAGGGTCACTGAAGCTTTCTTT.